The TCR beta chain described here comes from a study of control samples from healthy donors and cancer patients. Germline-derived CDR1 and CDR2 are SGHTA and FQGNSA. This CDR3 is built from 15 residues. V gave up 5 bases and J gave up 3 bases; unmatched junction bases: 7. Using immunoSEQ multiplex PCR, the repertoire was profiled, and TCRdb retains in-frame clones only, with some absent. Of about 92,000 clones listed, roughly 86% are singletons. The sequenced sample was blood. This clonotype was sampled from a woman aged 55-69 years in good health. The V gene is TRBV7-2, the J gene TRBJ2-3; the match to TRBD2 covers 8 bases. CDR3 amino acids: CASSPAGDGTDTQYF. CDR3 coding DNA: TGTGCCAGCAGCCCAGCGGGAGATGGTACAGATACGCAGTATTTT.